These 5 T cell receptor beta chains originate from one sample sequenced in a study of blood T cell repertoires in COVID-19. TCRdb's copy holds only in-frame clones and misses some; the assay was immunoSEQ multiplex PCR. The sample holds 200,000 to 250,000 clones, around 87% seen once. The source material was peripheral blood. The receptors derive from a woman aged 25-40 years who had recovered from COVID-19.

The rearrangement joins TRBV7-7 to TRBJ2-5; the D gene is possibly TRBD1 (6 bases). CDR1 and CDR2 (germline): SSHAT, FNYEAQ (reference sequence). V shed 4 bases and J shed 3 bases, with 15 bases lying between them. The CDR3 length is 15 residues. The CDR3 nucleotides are TGTGCCAGCAGCTCCGACTCGACAGGTGAAGAGACCCAGTACTTC. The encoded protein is CASSSDSTGEETQYF.

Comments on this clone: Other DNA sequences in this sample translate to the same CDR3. CDR3 in amino acids: CASRTGLAAYNEQFF. The CDR3 region has the DNA TGTGCCAGTAGGACAGGACTAGCGGCCTACAATGAGCAGTTCTTC. The chain combines TRBV19 with TRBJ2-1; TRBD2 aligns across 10 bases. The germline CDR1 and CDR2 sequences are LNHDA and SQIVND (reference sequence). The V and J ends lost 6 bases and 2 bases, in that order; junction bases with no gene match: 4. The CDR3 runs to 15 residues.

In DNA form, the CDR3 reads TGCGCCAGCAGCCAATACCGCGGCGGGGGGGAGAATGAGCAGTTCTTC. Protein product: CASSQYRGGGENEQFF. This chain joins TRBV5-1 and TRBJ2-1; 9 bases are shared with TRBD2. The CDR3 covers 16 residues. CDR1 and CDR2 from the germline V gene are SGHRS and YFSETQ. J lost 7 bases, V lost 4 bases, and 12 bases had no gene match.

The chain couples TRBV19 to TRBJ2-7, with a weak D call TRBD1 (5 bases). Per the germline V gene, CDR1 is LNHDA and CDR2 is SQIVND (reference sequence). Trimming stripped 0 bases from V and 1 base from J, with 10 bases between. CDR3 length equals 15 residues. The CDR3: CASSIDAGHSYEQYF. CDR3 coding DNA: TGTGCCAGTAGTATAGATGCAGGGCATTCCTACGAGCAGTACTTC.

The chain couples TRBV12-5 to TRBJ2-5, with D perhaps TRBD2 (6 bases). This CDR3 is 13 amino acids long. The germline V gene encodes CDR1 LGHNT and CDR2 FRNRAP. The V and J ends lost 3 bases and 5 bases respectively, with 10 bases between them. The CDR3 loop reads CASGLAAGETQYF. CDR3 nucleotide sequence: TGTGCTAGTGGTTTAGCAGCGGGTGAGACCCAGTACTTC.